This entry lists 3 T cell receptor beta chains sequenced from one sample in a study of OX40 agonist ivuxolimab in advanced cancers. Method: immunoSEQ multiplex PCR; TCRdb's copy keeps in-frame clones and lacks some. The data show more than 65,000 clones, more than 70% seen once. The sequences come from CD4+ or CD8+ T cells sorted from blood, collected in a trial of the OX40 agonist ivuxolimab. These TCRs come from an adult with an advanced solid tumor such as melanoma, head and neck, liver or kidney cancer.

V is TRBV27 and J is TRBJ1-6, with unresolved D. V dropped 5 bases and J dropped 7 bases, with 12 bases sitting between them. The CDR3 is 14 residues long. Looked up from germline, CDR1 is MNHEY and CDR2 is SMNVEV (reference sequence). The CDR3 loop is CASSLLGQNSPLHF. DNA of the CDR3: TGTGCCAGCAGTCTCCTTGGCCAAAATTCACCCCTCCACTTT.

The chain joins TRBV28 to TRBJ2-7, with D perhaps TRBD1 (5 bases). CDR1 is MDHEN, CDR2 SYDVKM, per germline. There are 14 residues in the CDR3. Between the trimmed V and J ends, which lost 0 bases and 0 bases, there was a span of 6 bases. CDR3 residues: CASSLWGPSYEQYF. CDR3 nucleotide sequence: TGTGCCAGCAGTTTATGGGGGCCCTCCTACGAGCAGTACTTC.

The chain employs TRBV7-2 and TRBJ2-1; D possibly uses TRBD1 or TRBD2 (7 bases each). This CDR3 comprises 16 residues. Trimming removed 3 bases from V and 0 bases from J, with 12 bases in between. In germline, CDR1 is SGHTA, CDR2 FQGNSA. The CDR3 loop reads CASSFQGEGSYNEQFF. The CDR3 nucleotides read TGTGCCAGCAGCTTCCAGGGGGAGGGCTCCTACAATGAGCAGTTCTTC.